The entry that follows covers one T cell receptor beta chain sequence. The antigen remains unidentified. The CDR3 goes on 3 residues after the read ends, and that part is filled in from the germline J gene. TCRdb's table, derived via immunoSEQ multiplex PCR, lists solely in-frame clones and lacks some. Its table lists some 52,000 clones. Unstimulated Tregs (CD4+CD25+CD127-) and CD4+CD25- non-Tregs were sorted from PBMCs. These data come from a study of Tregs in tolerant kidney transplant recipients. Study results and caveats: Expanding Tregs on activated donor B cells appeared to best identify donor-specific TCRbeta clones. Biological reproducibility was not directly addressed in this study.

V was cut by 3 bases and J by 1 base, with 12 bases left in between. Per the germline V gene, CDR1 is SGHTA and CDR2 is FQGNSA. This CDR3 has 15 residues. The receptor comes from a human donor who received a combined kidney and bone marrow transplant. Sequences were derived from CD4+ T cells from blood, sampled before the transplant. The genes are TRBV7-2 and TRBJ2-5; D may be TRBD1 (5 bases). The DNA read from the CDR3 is TGTGCCAGCAGCTTCGTTAGGGGCCTCCAAGAGACC. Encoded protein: CASSFVRGLQET. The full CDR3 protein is CASSFVRGLQETQYF.